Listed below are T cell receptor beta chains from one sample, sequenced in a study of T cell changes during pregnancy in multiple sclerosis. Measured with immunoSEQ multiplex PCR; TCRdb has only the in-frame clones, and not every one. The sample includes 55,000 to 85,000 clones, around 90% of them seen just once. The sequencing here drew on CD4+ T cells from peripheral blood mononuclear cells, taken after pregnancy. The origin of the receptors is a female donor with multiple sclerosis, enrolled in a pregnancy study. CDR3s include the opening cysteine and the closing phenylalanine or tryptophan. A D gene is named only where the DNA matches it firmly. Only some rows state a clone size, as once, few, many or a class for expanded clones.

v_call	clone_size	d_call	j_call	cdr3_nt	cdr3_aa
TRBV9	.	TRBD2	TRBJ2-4	TGTGCCAGCAGCCCAGGGACTAGCGGGTTAGCCAAAAACATTCAGTACTTC	CASSPGTSGLAKNIQYF
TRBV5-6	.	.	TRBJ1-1	TGTGCCAGCAGCTTCGTGGGGGGGCGCGGGAACACTGAAGCTTTCTTT	CASSFVGGRGNTEAFF
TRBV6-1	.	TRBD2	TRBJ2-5	TGTGCCAGCAGTAGCGGGAGTCGACGAGAGACCCAGTACTTC	CASSSGSRRETQYF
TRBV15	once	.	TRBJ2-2	TGTGCCACCAGCGAAGAGCTTAACACCGGGGAGCTGTTTTTT	CATSEELNTGELFF
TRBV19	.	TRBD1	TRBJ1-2	TGTGCCAGTAGTCGGACAGGGCTCTATGGCTACACCTTC	CASSRTGLYGYTF
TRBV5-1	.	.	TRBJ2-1	TGCGCCAGCAGCTTGGAGATGGGACTGATCAATGAGCAGTTCTTC	CASSLEMGLINEQFF
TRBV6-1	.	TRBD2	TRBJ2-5	TGTGCCAGCGCCCTAGCGGGAGCAGCGGGGGAACCCCAGTACTTC	CASALAGAAGEPQYF
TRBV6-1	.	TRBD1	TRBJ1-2	TGTGCCAGCAGTGAAGCACAGGGGGGCCTCTATGGCTACACCTTC	CASSEAQGGLYGYTF
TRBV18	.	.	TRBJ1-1	TGTGCCAGCTCACCATCAGGGTCCTACACTGAAGCTTTCTTT	CASSPSGSYTEAFF
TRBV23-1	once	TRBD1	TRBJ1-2	TGCGCCAGCAGTCAAGTGGGGCTAGGGACAGATTCTAACTATGGCTACACCTTC	CASSQVGLGTDSNYGYTF
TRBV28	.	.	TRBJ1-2	TGTGCCAGCAGTCCACCTTCGGGGGGCGACTACTATGGCTACACCTTC	CASSPPSGGDYYGYTF
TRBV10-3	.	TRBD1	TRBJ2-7	TGTGCCATCAGTACCCAAGGACAGGGGTACTACGAGCAGTACTTC	CAISTQGQGYYEQYF
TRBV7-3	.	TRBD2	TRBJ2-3	TGTGCCAGCAGCTTAGGGGTGGGACTAGAGTTAGATACGCAGTATTTT	CASSLGVGLELDTQYF
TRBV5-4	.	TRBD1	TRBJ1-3	TGTGCCAGCAGCCCGGGACAGGGGAGGCCTGGAAACACCATATATTTT	CASSPGQGRPGNTIYF
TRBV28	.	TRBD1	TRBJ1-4	TGTGCCAGCAGTTTGTCGGGACAGGGTAATAATGAAAAACTGTTTTTT	CASSLSGQGNNEKLFF
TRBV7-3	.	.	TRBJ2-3	TGTGCCAGCAGCTTAGACCCTCTAGCTCCGGGGACAGATACGCAGTATTTT	CASSLDPLAPGTDTQYF
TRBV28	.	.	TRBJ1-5	TGTGCCAGCAGTTTAAACCGCAGGGAAGATGTTAATCAGCCCCAGCATTTT	CASSLNRREDVNQPQHF
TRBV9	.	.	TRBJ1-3	TGTGCCAGCAGCGTAGTTGAGGGGGCTGGAAACACCATATATTTT	CASSVVEGAGNTIYF
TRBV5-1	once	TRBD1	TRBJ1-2	TGCGCCAGCAGCACCCGACAGGGGGCGGGCCCTAATGGCTACACCTTC	CASSTRQGAGPNGYTF
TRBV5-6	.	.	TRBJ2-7	TGTGCCAGCAGCTTGAGGGGTGGGCATCCCCCCTACGAGCAGTACTTC	CASSLRGGHPPYEQYF
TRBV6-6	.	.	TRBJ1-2	TGTGCCAGCAGCTTGACAGACGTCGATGGCTACACCTTC	CASSLTDVDGYTF
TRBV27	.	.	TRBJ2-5	TGTGCCAGCAGTTTATCGTCCCCAGGGAGGATGGAGACCCAGTACTTC	CASSLSSPGRMETQYF
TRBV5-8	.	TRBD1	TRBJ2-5	TGTGCCAGCAGGCGGACAGGGTTGGAGACCCAGTACTTC	CASRRTGLETQYF
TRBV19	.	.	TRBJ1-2	TGTGCCAGTAGTGTCGACAGGTCCTATGGCTACACCTTC	CASSVDRSYGYTF
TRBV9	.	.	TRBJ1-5	TGTGCCAGCAGCGTAGGGGGGGGGCCTCAGCCCCAGCATTTT	CASSVGGGPQPQHF
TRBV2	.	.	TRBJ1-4	TGTGCCAGCAGCCGTACAGGTCAGGGGTTTGAAAAACTGTTTTTT	CASSRTGQGFEKLFF
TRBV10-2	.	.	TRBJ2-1	TGCGCCAGCCAGGTAGGGAGCTCCTACAATGAGCAGTTCTTC	CASQVGSSYNEQFF
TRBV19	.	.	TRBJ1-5	TGTGCCAGTTGCTATCGGAATCAGCCCCAGCATTTT	CASCYRNQPQHF
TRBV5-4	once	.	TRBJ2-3	TGTGCCAGCAGCCCCGAGGTGCAGACAGATACGCAGTATTTT	CASSPEVQTDTQYF
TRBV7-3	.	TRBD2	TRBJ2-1	TGTGCCAGCAGCTTAATAGCGGGGGGGTCGAATGAGCAGTTCTTC	CASSLIAGGSNEQFF
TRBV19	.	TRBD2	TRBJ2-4	TGTGCCAGTAGTGGACTGGGACTAGCAGCAACCAAAAACATTCAGTACTTC	CASSGLGLAATKNIQYF
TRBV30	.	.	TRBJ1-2	TGTGCCTGGAGTGTGGGTGGCGCAGCGGCATATGGCTACACCTTC	CAWSVGGAAAYGYTF
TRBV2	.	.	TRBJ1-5	TGTGCCAGCATGATCGCCAGGGGAGGGCAGCCCCAGCATTTT	CASMIARGGQPQHF
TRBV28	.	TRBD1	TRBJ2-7	TGTGCCAGCAGTTTAGGGACAGGGGTCCTGTCGAACTTC	CASSLGTGVLSNF
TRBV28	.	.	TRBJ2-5	TGTGCCAGCAGTCTCGGGAGCCTACGGGAGACCCAGTACTTC	CASSLGSLRETQYF
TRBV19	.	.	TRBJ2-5	TGTGCCAGTAGTCCAGGTACCCAAGAGACCCAGTACTTC	CASSPGTQETQYF
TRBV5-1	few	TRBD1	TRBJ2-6	TGCGCCAGCAGCTGGACAGGGGGAGGAGGGGCCAACGTCCTGACTTTC	CASSWTGGGGANVLTF
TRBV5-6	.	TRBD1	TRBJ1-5	TGTGCCAGCAGCTCGGGGACAGGGCGAGGGGGCAATCAGCCCCAGCATTTT	CASSSGTGRGGNQPQHF
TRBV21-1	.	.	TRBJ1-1	TGTGCCAGCAGCAAAGCGCGGGGTCGCACTGAAGCTTTCTTT	CASSKARGRTEAFF
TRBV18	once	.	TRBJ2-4	TGTGCCAGCTCACCTACAGAGGGCGTCGGAACCAAAAACATTCAGTACTTC	CASSPTEGVGTKNIQYF
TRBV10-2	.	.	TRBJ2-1	TGCGCCAGCTCAGGGGAGGGCTACAATGAGCAGTTCTTC	CASSGEGYNEQFF
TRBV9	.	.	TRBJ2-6	TGTGCCAGCAGCGTGGCGGGCTCTGGGGCCAACGTCCTGACTTTC	CASSVAGSGANVLTF
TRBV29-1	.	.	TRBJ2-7	TGCAGCGTTGTTGAGCAGGGGAGCCACGAGCAGTACTTC	CSVVEQGSHEQYF
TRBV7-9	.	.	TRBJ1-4	TGTGCCAGCAGCTTAACCCCGGAGGGGTGGGCACTGTTTTTT	CASSLTPEGWALFF
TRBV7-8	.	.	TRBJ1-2	TGTGCCAGCAGCTTAGTGGCCGGGAACGGCTACACCTTC	CASSLVAGNGYTF
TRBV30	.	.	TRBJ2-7	TGTGCCTGGAGTGTACGGGGCGAGCAGTACTTC	CAWSVRGEQYF